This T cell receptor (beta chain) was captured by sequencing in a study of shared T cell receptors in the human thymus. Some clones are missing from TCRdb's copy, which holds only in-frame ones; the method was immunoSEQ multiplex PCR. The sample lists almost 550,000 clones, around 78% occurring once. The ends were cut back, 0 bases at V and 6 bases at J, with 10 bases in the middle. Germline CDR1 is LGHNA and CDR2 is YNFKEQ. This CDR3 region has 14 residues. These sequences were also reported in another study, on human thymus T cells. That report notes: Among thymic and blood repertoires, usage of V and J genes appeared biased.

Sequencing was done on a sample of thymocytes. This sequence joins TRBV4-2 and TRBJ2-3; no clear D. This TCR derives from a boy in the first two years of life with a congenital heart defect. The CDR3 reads CASSQEPSYDTQYF. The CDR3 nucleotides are TGTGCCAGCAGCCAAGAACCTAGTTACGATACGCAGTATTTT.